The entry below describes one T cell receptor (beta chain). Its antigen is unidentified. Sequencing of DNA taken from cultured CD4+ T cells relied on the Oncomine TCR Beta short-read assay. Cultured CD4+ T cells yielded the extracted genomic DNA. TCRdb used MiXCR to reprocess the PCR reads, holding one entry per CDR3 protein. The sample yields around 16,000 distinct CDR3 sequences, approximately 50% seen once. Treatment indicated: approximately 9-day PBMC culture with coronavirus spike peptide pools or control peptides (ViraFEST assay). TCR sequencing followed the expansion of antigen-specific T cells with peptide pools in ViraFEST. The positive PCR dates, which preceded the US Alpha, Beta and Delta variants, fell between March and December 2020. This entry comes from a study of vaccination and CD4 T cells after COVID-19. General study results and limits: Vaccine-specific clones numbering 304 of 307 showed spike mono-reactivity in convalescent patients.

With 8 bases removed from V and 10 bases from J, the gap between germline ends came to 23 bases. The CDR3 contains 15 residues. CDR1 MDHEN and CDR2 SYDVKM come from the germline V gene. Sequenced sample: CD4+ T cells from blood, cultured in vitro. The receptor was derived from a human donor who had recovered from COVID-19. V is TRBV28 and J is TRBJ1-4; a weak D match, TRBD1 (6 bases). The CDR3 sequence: CASDTAGTRSGKLFF. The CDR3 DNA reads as TGTGCCAGCGATACGGCCGGGACAAGAAGTGGAAAACTGTTTTTT. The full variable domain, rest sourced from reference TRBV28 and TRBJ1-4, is DVKVTQSSRYLVKRTGEKVFLECVQDMDHENMFWYRQDPGLGLRLIYFSYDVKMKEKGDIPEGYSVSREKKERFSLILESASTNQTSMYLCASDTAGTRSGKLFFGSGTQLSVL.